The text below deals with one TCR beta chain. Assay used: immunoSEQ multiplex PCR; TCRdb lists only in-frame clones, some missing. Seen here are roughly 2.2 million clones, approximately 90% observed once, and the top ten hold 0.37%. The data originate from a study of shared clonotypes between healthy human individuals. V was trimmed by 6 bases and J by 14 bases, leaving 14 bases between them. Germline CDR1 is DFQATT and CDR2 is SNEGSKA (reference sequence). The CDR3 loop spans 11 amino acids. Sequenced: naive CD4+ T cells from PBMCs. Subset reported: CD45RA+ positively selected. The chain recombines TRBV20-1 with TRBJ1-6; tentative D call: TRBD1 (6 bases). The TCR comes from a man aged 18-30 years in good health. Some clones in this sample may be carry-over from other donors' samples. For the CDR3, the DNA is TGCAGTGCCGACGGGACATCAGCCCTCCACTTT. Amino acids: CSADGTSALHF.